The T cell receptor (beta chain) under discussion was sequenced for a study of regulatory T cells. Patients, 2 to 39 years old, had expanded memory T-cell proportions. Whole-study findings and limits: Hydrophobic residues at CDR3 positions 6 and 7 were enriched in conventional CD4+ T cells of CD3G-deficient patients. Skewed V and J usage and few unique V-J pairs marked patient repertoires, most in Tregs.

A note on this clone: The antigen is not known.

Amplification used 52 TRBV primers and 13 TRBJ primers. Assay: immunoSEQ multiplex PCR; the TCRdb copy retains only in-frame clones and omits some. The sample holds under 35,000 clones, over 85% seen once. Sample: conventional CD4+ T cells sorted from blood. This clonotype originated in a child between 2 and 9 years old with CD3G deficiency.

For the CDR3, the DNA is TGCGCCAGCAGCTTTGGCAGCGGGGTAGAGACAGATACGCAGTATTTT. The encoded protein is CASSFGSGVETDTQYF. V usage is TRBV5-1 and J usage is TRBJ2-3, with TRBD2 identical over 7 bases. Per the germline V gene, CDR1 is SGHRS and CDR2 is YFSETQ. The length of the CDR3 is 16 residues. V shed 2 bases, J shed 3 bases, and the junction held 9 bases outside the gene matches.